This T cell receptor (beta chain) appears in the sequencing data of a study of Graves' ophthalmopathy and Graves' hyperthyroidism. In the study overall: Where ophthalmopathy was absent within 18 months of follow-up, hyperthyroidism was stable. Overall study results and limits: Both an approximately 68% sensitivity and a roughly 72% specificity characterized the model's predictions of ophthalmopathy progression. A majority of expanded thyroid clonotypes exceeding 0.001 frequency were likewise present in blood.

Amplification of the TCR beta CDR3 regions used RNA transcripts (as template). First-round RT-PCR used HTBI primers; second-round multiplex PCR followed. TCRdb fed the multiplex PCR reads into MiXCR, producing one record per CDR3 protein. The profile covers over a million distinct CDR3 sequences, with 36% appearing a single time and around 10% taken by the ten largest. As for this clonotype: Its target is unknown. At one end, the junction sequence differs from germline, possibly due to a read error.

Looked up from germline, CDR1 is SGHRS and CDR2 is YFSETQ. The CDR3 contains 13 residues. The sequenced sample was peripheral blood or thyroid tissue (not recorded which). This clonotype originated in an adult man with Graves' hyperthyroidism. This sequence joins TRBV5-1 and TRBJ2-2; TRBD2 agrees at 13 bases. CDR3 coding DNA: TGTGCCAGCAGCTTCGGGACTAGCGGGGAGTTGTTTTTT. This translates into CASSFGTSGELFF.